The T cell receptor beta chain described here comes from a study of blood T cells in healthy people across ages. This clonotype was seen a few times. The antigen is not known. A second roughly 7 to 12 cycle PCR used barcoded and J-beta primers. A template-switch adaptor containing 12 random nucleotides labeled each cDNA molecule. One entry per CDR3 protein, called by TCRdb with MiXCR from the 5' RACE reads. The sample records approximately 790,000 distinct CDR3 sequences, 62% being singletons. Points from the study as a whole: For the donors, CMV status was unknown and possibly confounded expanded clonotype changes. Researchers report that TCR beta diversity correlated strongly with naive T cell percentage.

Trimming left V 1 base short and J 5 bases short, with 11 bases between. The germline V gene has CDR1 LGHDT and CDR2 YNNKEL (reference sequence). The CDR3 is 15 residues long. The chain recombines TRBV3-1 with TRBJ1-4; TRBD1 might be the D (6 bases). Material: blood. The TCR originated in a man aged 25 to 40 in good health. The CDR3 DNA sequence: TGTGCCAGCAGCCAAGGGATCGGGGGCAATGAAAAACTGTTTTTT. Translating gives CASSQGIGGNEKLFF.